The TCR beta chain described here comes from a study of control samples from healthy donors and cancer patients. The sample holds one count of this clone. Trimming removed 3 bases from V and 2 bases from J; junction bases left unmatched: 5. The germline gives CDR1 MGHDK, CDR2 SYGVNS. The CDR3 is 15 residues long. Using immunoSEQ multiplex PCR, the repertoire was profiled, and TCRdb retains in-frame clones only, with some absent. The top ten hold roughly 40% of the sample, which has 22,000 or so clones, 85% seen once. The sequence was obtained from a man in his fifties or sixties with head and neck cancer. Source material: PBMCs. The genes are TRBV25-1 and TRBJ2-3, with 7 bases identical to TRBD1. CDR3 residues: CASSDNRGPTDTQYF. CDR3 nucleotides: TGTGCCAGCAGTGACAACAGGGGCCCCACAGATACGCAGTATTTT.